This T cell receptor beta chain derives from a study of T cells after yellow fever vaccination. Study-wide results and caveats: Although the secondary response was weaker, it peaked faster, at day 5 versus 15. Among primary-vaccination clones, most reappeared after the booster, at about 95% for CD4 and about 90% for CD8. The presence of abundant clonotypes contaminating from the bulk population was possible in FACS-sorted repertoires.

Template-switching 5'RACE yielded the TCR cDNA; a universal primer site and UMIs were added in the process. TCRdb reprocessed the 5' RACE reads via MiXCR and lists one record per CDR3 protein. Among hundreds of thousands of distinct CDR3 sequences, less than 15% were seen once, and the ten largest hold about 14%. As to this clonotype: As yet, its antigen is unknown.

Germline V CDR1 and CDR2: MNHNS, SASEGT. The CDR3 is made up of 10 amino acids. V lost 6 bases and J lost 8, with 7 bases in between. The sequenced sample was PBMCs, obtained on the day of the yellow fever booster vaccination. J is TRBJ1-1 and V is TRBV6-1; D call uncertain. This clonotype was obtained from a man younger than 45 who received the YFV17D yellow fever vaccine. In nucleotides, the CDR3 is TGTGCCAGCAGAGCCCGGGAAGCTTTCTTT. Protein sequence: CASRAREAFF.